The TCR beta chain under discussion was sequenced for a study of response to subunit inactivated influenza vaccine. Whole-study results and caveats: The study's authors posited that every seasonal influenza vaccination enlists few new T cells.

TCRdb itself ran the RT-PCR reads through MiXCR, one entry per CDR3 protein. In the table there are approximately 520,000 distinct CDR3 sequences, about 15% of which are singletons. About this clonotype: The target antigen is unknown.

The receptor was derived from a man aged 50 to 75 who received an inactivated influenza vaccine. The sample in question was CD4+ T cells sorted from PBMCs, obtained less than 30 months after vaccination.

The CDR3 sequence is CASSLVSGIGNIQYF. DNA of the CDR3: TGTGCCAGCAGCTTGGTATCGGGGATAGGAAACATTCAGTACTTC. The gene calls are TRBV5-8 and TRBJ2-4; D is perhaps TRBD2 (5 bases). Per the germline V gene, CDR1 is SGHTS and CDR2 is YDEGEE. This CDR3 spans 15 amino acids. Deletions cut 0 bases from V and 6 bases from J, with 13 bases between.